What follows are 10 T cell receptor beta chains derived from one specimen sequenced in a study of T cells in Graves' hyperthyroidism and ophthalmopathy. TCR beta CDR3 sequences were amplified from RNA transcripts. HTBI primers were employed in a first-round RT-PCR of the TCR CDR3. TCRdb processed the multiplex PCR reads anew with MiXCR; each CDR3 protein has one entry. Of about 210,000 distinct CDR3 sequences in the sample, approximately 20% are singletons; the top ten hold about 41%. What was sequenced was blood. The receptors derive from a man in his forties or fifties with Graves' hyperthyroidism.

This clonotype was recorded a few times. This rearrangement joins TRBV4-1 to TRBJ1-5; maybe TRBD1 (5 bases). V lost 0 bases, J lost 8 bases, and 17 bases lay in between. CDR1 MGHRA and CDR2 YSYEKL come from the germline V gene. This CDR3 spans 16 amino acids. This CDR3 reads CASSQDSAPGPKPQHF. The CDR3 DNA sequence: TGCGCCAGCAGCCAAGATTCGGCACCGGGGCCGAAGCCCCAGCATTTT.

The rearrangement uses TRBV7-6 and TRBJ2-1; TRBD2 agrees at 9 bases. The germline CDR1 and CDR2 sequences are SGHVS and FNYEAQ. CDR3 length equals 15 residues. After removal of 2 bases from V and 5 bases from J, the junction contained 4 bases not matched to a gene. The CDR3 coding sequence is TGTGCCAGCAGCTTAAGGGCTAGCGGGGACAATGAGCAGTTCTTC. Protein product: CASSLRASGDNEQFF.

In regard to this clonotype: This may be a read error: a much more frequent sequence differs by one nucleotide. J is TRBJ2-2 and V is TRBV20-1, with D uncertain. Between the trimmed V and J ends, which lost 5 bases and 4 bases, there was a span of 17 bases. In germline, CDR1 is DFQATT, CDR2 SNEGSKA (reference sequence). The CDR3 runs 15 residues. CDR3 amino acids: CSAPDLGRGTGELFF. In DNA form, the CDR3 reads TGCAGTGCTCCAGACCTTGGGCGAGGCACCGGGGAGCTGTTTTTT.

V gene TRBV5-6 combines with J gene TRBJ1-2; D is possibly TRBD1 (6 bases). CDR3 length: 13 residues. CDR1 is SGHDT and CDR2 is YYEEEE in the germline V gene. The V end lost 1 base, the J end lost 4 bases, and 8 bases lay between the germline ends. CDR3: CASSLTTGYGYTF. The CDR3 DNA sequence: TGTGCCAGCAGCTTGACGACAGGCTATGGCTACACCTTC.

This clonotype was detected many times. The chain has TRBV20-1 and TRBJ1-4; D is undetermined. Per germline, CDR1 DFQATT and CDR2 SNEGSKA (reference sequence). The V end lost 3 bases, the J end lost 7 bases, and 12 bases lay between the germline ends. This CDR3 is built from 13 residues. In DNA, the CDR3 is TGCAGTGCTAGGTCCAGGCGGGGTGAAAAACTGTTTTTT. It codes for CSARSRRGEKLFF.

At least ten counts were recorded for this clonotype. The V gene is TRBV20-1, the J gene TRBJ2-1, with D perhaps being TRBD1 or TRBD2 (5 bases each). Trimming cost V 3 bases and J 10 bases, with 10 bases left between them. There are 11 residues in the CDR3. CDR1 and CDR2 (germline): DFQATT, SNEGSKA (reference sequence). As DNA, the CDR3 is TGCAGTGCTAGCCGTCGGGGCGAGCAGTTCTTC. Translation: CSASRRGEQFF.

This clonotype was seen ten or more times. This sequence joins TRBV5-1 and TRBJ2-3, with TRBD2 as a possible D gene (6 bases). Germline V gene sequence: CDR1 SGHRS, CDR2 YFSETQ. The CDR3 sequence is 15 residues long. V lost 2 bases and J lost 3, with 13 bases in between. CDR3 sequence reads: CASSLRQGGTDTQYF. Written as DNA, the CDR3 is TGCGCCAGCAGCTTACGCCAGGGAGGAACAGATACGCAGTATTTT.

Many counts were recorded for this clonotype. The chain recombines TRBV28 with TRBJ2-1, with 10 bases that match TRBD2. Germline loops: CDR1 MDHEN, CDR2 SYDVKM. V lost 5 bases and J lost 10; bases outside the gene matches: 14. The CDR3 has 16 amino acids. CDR3 in amino acids: CASSRSGGQRDREQFF. The CDR3 bases are TGTGCCAGCAGTCGTAGCGGGGGGCAACGGGACCGCGAGCAGTTCTTC.

This clonotype has a count of ten or more. V gene TRBV7-9 combines with J gene TRBJ1-4; 8 nucleotides line up with TRBD1. Germline loops: CDR1 SEHNR, CDR2 FQNEAQ (reference sequence). Unmatched junction bases numbered 10, after V lost 5 bases and J lost 8 bases. This CDR3 is 15 amino acids long. CDR3 sequence reads: CASSPGAGGTEKLFF. The CDR3 nucleotides are TGTGCCAGCAGCCCTGGGGCAGGGGGCACCGAAAAACTGTTTTTT.

This clonotype was seen at least ten times. DNA for the CDR3: TGTGCCAGCAGCCCCGGCAGAGAAGAAAAACTGTTTTTT. Translated: CASSPGREEKLFF. The genes are TRBV28 and TRBJ1-4, with D hard to call. Germline V gene data show CDR1 as MDHEN and CDR2 as SYDVKM. The V and J ends lost 6 bases and 8 bases respectively, with 13 bases between them. The CDR3 loop spans 13 amino acids.